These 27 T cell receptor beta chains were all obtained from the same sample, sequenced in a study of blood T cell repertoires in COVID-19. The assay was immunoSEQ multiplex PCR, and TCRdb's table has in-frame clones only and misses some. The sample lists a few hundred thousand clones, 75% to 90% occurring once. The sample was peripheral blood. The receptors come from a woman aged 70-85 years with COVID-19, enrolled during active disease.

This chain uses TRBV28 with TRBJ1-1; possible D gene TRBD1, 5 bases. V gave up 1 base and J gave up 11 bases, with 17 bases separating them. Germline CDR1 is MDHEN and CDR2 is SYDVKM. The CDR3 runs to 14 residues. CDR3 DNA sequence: TGTGCCAGCAGTTTATATGAAGGCAGGGCATTTGCTTTCTTT. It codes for CASSLYEGRAFAFF.

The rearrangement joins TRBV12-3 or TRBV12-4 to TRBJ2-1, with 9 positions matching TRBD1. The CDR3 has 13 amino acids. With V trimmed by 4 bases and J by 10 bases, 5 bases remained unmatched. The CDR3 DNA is TGTGCCAGCAGTTCCGGGACAGGGAGCGAGCAGTTCTTC. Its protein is CASSSGTGSEQFF.

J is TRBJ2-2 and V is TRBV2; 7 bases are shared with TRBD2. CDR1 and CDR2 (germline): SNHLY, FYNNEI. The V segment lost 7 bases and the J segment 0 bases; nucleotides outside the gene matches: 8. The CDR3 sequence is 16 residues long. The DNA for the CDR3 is TGTGCCAGCACGGCGGGAGTGGGCCCGAACACCGGGGAGCTGTTTTTT. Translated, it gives CASTAGVGPNTGELFF.

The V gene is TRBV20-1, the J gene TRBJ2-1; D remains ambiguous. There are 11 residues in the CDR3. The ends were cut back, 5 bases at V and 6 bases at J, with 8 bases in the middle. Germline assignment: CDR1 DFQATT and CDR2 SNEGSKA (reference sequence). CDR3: CSASEANEQFF. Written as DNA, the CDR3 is TGCAGTGCTTCCGAGGCCAATGAGCAGTTCTTC.

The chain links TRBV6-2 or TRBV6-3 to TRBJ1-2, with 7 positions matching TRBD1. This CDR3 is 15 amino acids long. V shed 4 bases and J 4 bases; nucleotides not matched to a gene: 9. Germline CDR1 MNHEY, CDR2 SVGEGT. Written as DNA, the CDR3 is TGTGCCAGCAGTTCCCTTGGACAGGCTCCCTATGGCTACACCTTC. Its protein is CASSSLGQAPYGYTF.

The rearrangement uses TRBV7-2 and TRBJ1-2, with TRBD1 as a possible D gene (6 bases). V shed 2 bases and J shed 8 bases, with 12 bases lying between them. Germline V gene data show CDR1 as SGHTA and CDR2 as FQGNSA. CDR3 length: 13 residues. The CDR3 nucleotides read TGTGCCAGCAGCTTAATGACAGGCAGGGGCTACACCTTC. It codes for CASSLMTGRGYTF.

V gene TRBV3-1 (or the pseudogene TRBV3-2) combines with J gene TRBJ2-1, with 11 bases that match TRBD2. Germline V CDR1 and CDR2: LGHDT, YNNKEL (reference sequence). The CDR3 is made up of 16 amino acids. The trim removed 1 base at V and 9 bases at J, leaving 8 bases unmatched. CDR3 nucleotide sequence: TGTGCCAGCAGCCAAGGTAGCGGGAGGGCCGTCGGTGAGCAGTTCTTC. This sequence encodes CASSQGSGRAVGEQFF.

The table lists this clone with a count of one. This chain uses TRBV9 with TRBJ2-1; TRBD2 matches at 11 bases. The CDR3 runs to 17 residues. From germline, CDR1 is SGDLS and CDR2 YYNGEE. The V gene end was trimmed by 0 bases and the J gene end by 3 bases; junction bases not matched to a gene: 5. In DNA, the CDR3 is TGTGCCAGCAGCGTAGCCTTGACTAGCGGGATCTACAATGAGCAGTTCTTC. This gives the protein CASSVALTSGIYNEQFF.

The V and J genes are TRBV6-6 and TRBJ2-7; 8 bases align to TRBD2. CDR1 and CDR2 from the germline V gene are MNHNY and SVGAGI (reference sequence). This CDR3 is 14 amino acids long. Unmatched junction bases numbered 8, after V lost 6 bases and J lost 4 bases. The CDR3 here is CASRPSGGDYEQYF. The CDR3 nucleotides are TGTGCCAGCAGACCGAGCGGGGGCGATTACGAGCAGTACTTC.

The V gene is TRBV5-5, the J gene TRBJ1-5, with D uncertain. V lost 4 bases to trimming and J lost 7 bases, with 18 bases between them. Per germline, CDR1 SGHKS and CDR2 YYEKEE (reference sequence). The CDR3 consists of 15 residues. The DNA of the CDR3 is TGTGCCAGCAGCCTTGGCGGGGTAAGGTGGCAGCCCCAGCATTTT. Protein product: CASSLGGVRWQPQHF.

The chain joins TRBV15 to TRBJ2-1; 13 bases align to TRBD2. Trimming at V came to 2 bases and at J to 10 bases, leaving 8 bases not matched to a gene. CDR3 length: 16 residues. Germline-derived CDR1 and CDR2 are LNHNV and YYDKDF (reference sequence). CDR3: CATSRITSGRAWEQFF. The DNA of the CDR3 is TGTGCCACCAGCAGAATAACTAGCGGGAGGGCCTGGGAGCAGTTCTTC.

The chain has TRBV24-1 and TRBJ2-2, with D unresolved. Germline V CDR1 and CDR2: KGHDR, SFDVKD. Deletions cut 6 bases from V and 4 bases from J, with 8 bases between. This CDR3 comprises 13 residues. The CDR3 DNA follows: TGTGCCACCAGTTCCGGTGGCACCGGGGAGCTGTTTTTT. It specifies CATSSGGTGELFF.

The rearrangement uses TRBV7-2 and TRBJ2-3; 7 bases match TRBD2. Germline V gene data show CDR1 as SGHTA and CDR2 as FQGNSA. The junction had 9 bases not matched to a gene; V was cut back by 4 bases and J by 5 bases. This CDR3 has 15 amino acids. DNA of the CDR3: TGTGCCAGCAGCTCGTGGGCGGGAGTGGTAGATACGCAGTATTTT. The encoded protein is CASSSWAGVVDTQYF.

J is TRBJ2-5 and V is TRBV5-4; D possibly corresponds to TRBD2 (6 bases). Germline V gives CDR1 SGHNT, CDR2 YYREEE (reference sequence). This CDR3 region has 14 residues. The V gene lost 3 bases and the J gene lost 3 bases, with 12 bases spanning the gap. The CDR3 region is CASSSAGFEETQYF. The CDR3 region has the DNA TGTGCCAGCAGCTCGGCGGGGTTTGAAGAGACCCAGTACTTC.

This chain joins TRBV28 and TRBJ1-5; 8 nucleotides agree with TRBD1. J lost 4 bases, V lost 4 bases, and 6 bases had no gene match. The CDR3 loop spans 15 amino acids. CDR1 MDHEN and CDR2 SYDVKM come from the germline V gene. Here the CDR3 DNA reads TGTGCCAGCAGTTACACAGGGGGACGAAATCAGCCCCAGCATTTT. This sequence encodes CASSYTGGRNQPQHF.

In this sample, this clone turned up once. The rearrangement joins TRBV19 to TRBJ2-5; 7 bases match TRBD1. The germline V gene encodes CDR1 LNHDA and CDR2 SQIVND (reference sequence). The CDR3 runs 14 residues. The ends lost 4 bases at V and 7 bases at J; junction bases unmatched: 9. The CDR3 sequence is CASSNRQGLGTQYF. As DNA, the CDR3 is TGTGCCAGTAGTAATCGACAGGGCCTAGGGACCCAGTACTTC.

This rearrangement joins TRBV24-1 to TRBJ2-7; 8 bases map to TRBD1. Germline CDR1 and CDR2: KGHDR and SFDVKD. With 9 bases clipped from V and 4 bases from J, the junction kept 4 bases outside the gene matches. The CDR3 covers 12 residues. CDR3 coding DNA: TGTGCCACCGGGGGACAGGAGTACGAGCAGTACTTC. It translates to CATGGQEYEQYF.

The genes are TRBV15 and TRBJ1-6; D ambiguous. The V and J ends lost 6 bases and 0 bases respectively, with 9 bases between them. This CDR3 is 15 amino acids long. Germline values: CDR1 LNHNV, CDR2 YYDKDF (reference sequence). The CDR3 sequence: CATRPGLSYNSPLHF. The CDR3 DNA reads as TGTGCCACCAGGCCCGGACTCTCCTATAATTCACCCCTCCACTTT.

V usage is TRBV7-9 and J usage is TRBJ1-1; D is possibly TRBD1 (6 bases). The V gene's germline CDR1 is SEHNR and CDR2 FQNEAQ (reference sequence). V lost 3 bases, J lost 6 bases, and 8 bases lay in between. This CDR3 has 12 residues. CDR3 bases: TGTGCCAGCAGCTTGACAGGACCTGAAGCTTTCTTT. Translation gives CASSLTGPEAFF.

The CDR3 coding sequence is TGCAGCGTGGCTACAGGGGGCGGCAATCAGCCCCAGCATTTT. It is translated as CSVATGGGNQPQHF. The V and J genes are TRBV29-1 and TRBJ1-5; TRBD1 aligns across 9 bases. The ends lost 6 bases at V and 2 bases at J; junction bases unmatched: 5. The CDR3 has 14 residues. Per germline, CDR1 SQVTM and CDR2 ANQGSEA.

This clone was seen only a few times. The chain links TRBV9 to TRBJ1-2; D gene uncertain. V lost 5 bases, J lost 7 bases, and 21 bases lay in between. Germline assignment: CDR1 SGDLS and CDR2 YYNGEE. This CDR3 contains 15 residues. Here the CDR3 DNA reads TGTGCCAGCAGTCACCCCGACAAAAAGGTTGCTGGCTACACCTTC. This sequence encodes CASSHPDKKVAGYTF.

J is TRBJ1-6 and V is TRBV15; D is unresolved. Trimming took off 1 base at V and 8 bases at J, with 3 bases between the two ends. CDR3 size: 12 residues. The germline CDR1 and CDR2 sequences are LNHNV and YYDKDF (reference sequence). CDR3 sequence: CATSRVYSPLHF. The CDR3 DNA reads TGTGCCACCAGCAGAGTCTATTCACCCCTCCACTTT.

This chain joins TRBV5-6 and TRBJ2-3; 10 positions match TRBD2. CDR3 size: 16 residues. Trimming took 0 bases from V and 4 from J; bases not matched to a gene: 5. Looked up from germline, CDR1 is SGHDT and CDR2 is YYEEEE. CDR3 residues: CASSLAPSGSSDTQYF. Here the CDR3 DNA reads TGTGCCAGCAGCTTGGCCCCTAGCGGGAGCTCAGATACGCAGTATTTT. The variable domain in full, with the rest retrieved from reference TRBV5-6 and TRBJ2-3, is DAGVTQSPTHLIKTRGQQVTLRCSPKSGHDTVSWYQQALGQGPQFIFQYYEEEERQRGNFPDRFSGHQFPNYSSELNVNALLLGDSALYLCASSLAPSGSSDTQYFGPGTRLTVL.

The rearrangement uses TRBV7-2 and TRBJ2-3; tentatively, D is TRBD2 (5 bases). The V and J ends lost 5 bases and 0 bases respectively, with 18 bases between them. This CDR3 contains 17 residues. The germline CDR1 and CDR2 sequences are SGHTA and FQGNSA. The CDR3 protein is CASSPRSSRLSTDTQYF. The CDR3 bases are TGTGCCAGCAGCCCCAGATCTAGCCGTCTAAGCACAGATACGCAGTATTTT.

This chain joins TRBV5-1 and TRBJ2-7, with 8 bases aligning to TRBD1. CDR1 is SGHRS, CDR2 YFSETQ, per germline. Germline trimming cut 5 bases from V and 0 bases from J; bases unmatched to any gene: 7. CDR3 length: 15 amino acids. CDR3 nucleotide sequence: TGCGCCAGCAGACTCGGACAGGGACTCTCCTACGAGCAGTACTTC. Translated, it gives CASRLGQGLSYEQYF.

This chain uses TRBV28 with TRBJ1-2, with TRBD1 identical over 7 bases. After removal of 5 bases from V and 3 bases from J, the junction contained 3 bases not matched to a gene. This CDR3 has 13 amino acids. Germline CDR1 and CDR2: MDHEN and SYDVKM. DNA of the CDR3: TGTGCCAGCAGTCGCACAGGGGACTATGGCTACACCTTC. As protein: CASSRTGDYGYTF.

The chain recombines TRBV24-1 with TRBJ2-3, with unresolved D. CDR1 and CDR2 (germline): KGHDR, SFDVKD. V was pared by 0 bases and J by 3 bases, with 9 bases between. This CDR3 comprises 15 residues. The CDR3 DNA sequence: TGTGCCACCAGTGATTTGGGCCAGAATACAGATACGCAGTATTTT. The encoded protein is CATSDLGQNTDTQYF.